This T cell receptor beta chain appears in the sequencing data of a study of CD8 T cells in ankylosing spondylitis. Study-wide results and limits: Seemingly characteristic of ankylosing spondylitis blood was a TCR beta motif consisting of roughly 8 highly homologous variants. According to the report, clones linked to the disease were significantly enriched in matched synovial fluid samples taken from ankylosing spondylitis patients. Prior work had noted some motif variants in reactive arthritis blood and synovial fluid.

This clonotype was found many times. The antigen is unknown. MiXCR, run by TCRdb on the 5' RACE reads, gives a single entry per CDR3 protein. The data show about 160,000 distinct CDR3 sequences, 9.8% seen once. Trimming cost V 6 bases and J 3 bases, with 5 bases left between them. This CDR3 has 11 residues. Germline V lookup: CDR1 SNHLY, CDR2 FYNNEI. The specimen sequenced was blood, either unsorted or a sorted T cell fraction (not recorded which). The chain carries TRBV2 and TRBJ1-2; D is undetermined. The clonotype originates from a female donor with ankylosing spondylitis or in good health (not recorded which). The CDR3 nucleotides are TGTGCCAGCAGGGAGGACTATGGCTACACCTTC. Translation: CASREDYGYTF.